This entry is about one T cell receptor (beta chain). There are many counts of this clone. It has no known antigen specificity. The missing CDR3 end, 3 residues past where the read stops, is filled in from the germline J gene. The data are from a study of T cell clonality in common variable immunodeficiency (dated by TCRdb to between 2014 and 2017). The investigation overall reported the following: According to the authors, finding the cause of the higher clonality in CVID would require sequencing the repertoires of T cell subpopulations. Fewer deletions and N-nucleotide insertions were reportedly observed in CVID TCRbeta sequences, and highly modified clones with 13 or more V deletions were reportedly absent from CVID TCRbeta sequences. Although equal DNA input was used, an average of about 83,000 unique sequences per sample was obtained for controls, compared with around 30,000 for CVID samples. Correlations between repertoire features and clinical complications were limited by patient heterogeneity within the CVID cohort. Compared with healthy controls, CVID subjects showed increased TCRbeta clonality (t-test p = 0.018), a feature most characteristic of about a third of subjects. Fewer TCRbeta clones were shared among CVID subjects than among healthy controls (p < 0.0001).

Both CVID patients and healthy controls were predominantly of Caucasian heritage. From each donor, roughly 4.5 to 8 ml of heparinized peripheral whole blood was collected. Genomic DNA from adults with common variable immune deficiency (CVID) and from healthy adult controls was used to sequence TCRbeta CDR3 repertoires. There were around 22 healthy adult volunteers in the control group (around twelve female and about ten male), ranging in age from about 20 to 66 years, with a mean age of around 36. Diluted blood was subjected to density centrifugation over Hypaque 1077 or Ficoll-Paque for isolation of peripheral blood mononuclear cells. Unsorted mononuclear cells served as the source of genomic DNA, which was extracted either by Qiagen column purification or by a centrifugation-based method. For sequencing input, CVID and control samples contributed equivalent amounts of genomic DNA. For every sample, a 60 bp segment covering the rearranged TCRbeta CDR3 region was amplified and then sequenced. TCRbeta amplification used the immunoSEQ assay, a bias-corrected multiplex PCR with high-throughput sequencing. The source study handled its data this way. Every unique nucleotide sequence counted as a clone and was annotated with V, D and J genes, copy number and frequency. Sequences were labeled productive if in frame, and non-productive if out of frame or containing stop codons. As previously described, clonality was calculated on the basis of Shannon's entropy. The predicted amino acid sequences of productive clones were used to derive mean CDR3 Kyte-Doolittle hydropathy. Using the R hclust function, scaled V gene usage was clustered hierarchically with Manhattan distance and complete linkage. To assess clone sharing by CDR3 amino acid sequence, 12 repertoires per group were resampled over 100 rounds. The repertoires were searched for 70 published EBV-specific and 200 to 300 published CMV-specific TCRbeta sequences. A couple of CVID samples yielding fewer than 10,000 sequences were excluded from analysis, leaving approximately 46 CVID repertoires. Held by TCRdb, this immuneACCESS table contains in-frame sequences only and omits some clones. Under half of the omission traces to an unresolved V gene where checked; the cause of the rest is unknown. V and J calls and clone size are given by that table; D and trimming were obtained from the DNA. Across this sample, 50,000 to 60,000 clones were tabulated and none appeared just once. Approximately 2% of the sample lies in the top ten.

Spanning cysteine to phenylalanine, the CDR3 consists of 15 amino acids. Of the CDR3's DNA, 36 bases were read; they are in frame from base 1. The germline V gene provides CDR1 MNHNS and CDR2 SASEGT. Trimming takes 0 bases off V and 5 bases off J; junction bases not matched to a gene: 7. This receptor chain uses TRBV6-1 and TRBJ2-7, with 7 bases aligning to TRBD1. The source material was peripheral blood mononuclear cells. The receptor was isolated from a person aged 18 to 69 in good health. The CDR3 reads CASSEARTGTNEQYF. The covered CDR3 bases are TGTGCCAGCAGTGAAGCGCGGACAGGAACCAACGAG.